This T cell receptor (beta chain) was obtained from a study of blood T cell repertoires in COVID-19. CDR3 length equals 14 residues. Germline values: CDR1 GTSNPN, CDR2 SVGIG (reference sequence). The germline V and J ends were trimmed by 2 bases and 4 bases, with 13 bases remaining between them. Original processing methods: Nucleated cell counts were estimated from reference gene primer amplification. Here immunoSEQ multiplex PCR was the method, and the copy in TCRdb shows in-frame clones only, minus some. D and trimming come from the DNA, and the V and J calls and clone size come from that table. Among some 450,000 clones listed, approximately 89% were seen once. Followed over time, Seattle patients had been enrolled while infection was active.

The clonotype originates from a woman between 50 and 59 years old with COVID-19, enrolled during active disease. The source material was peripheral blood. The V gene is TRBV30, the J gene TRBJ2-3; tentative D call: TRBD1 (5 bases). The chain's CDR3 is CAWSKGVGADTQYF. In DNA form, the CDR3 reads TGTGCCTGGAGTAAAGGGGTAGGTGCAGATACGCAGTATTTT.